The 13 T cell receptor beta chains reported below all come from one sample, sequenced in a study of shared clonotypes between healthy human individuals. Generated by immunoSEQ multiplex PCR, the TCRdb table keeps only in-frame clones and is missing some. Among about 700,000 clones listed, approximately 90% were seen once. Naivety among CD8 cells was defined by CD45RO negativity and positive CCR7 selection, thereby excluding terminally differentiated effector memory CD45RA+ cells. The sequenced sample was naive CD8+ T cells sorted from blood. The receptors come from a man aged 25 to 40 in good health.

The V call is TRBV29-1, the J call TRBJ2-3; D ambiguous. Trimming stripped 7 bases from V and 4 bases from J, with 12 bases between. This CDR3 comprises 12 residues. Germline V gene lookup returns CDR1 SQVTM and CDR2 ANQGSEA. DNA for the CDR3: TGCAGCGCCTCAGTTGACCCAGATACGCAGTATTTT. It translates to CSASVDPDTQYF.

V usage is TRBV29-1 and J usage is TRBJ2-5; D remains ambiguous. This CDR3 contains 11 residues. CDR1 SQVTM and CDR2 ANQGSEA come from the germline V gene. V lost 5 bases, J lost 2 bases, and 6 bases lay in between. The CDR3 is CSVQQQETQYF. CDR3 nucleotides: TGCAGCGTTCAGCAACAAGAGACCCAGTACTTC. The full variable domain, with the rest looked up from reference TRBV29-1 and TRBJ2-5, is SAVISQKPSRDICQRGTSLTIQCQVDSQVTMMFWYRQQPGQSLTLIATANQGSEATYESGFVIDKFPISRPNLTFSTLTVSNMSPEDSSIYLCSVQQQETQYFGPGTRLLVL.

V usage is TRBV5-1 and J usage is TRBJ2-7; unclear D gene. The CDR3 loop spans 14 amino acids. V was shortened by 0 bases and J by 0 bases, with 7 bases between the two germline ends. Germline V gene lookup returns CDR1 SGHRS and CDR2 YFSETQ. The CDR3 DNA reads TGCGCCAGCAGCTTGGCCACCGGCTCCTACGAGCAGTACTTC. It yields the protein CASSLATGSYEQYF.

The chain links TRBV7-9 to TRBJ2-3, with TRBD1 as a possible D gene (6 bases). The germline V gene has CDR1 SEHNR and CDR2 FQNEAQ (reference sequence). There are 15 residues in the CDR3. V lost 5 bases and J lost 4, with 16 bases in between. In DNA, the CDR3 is TGTGCCAGCAGCGCGACAGGAAATGGTGCAGATACGCAGTATTTT. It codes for CASSATGNGADTQYF.

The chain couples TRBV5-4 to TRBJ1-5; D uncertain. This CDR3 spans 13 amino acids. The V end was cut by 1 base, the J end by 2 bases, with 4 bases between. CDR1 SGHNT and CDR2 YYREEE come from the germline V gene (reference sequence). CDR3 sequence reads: CASSLRGNQPQHF. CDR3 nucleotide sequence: TGTGCCAGCAGCTTGAGGGGCAATCAGCCCCAGCATTTT.

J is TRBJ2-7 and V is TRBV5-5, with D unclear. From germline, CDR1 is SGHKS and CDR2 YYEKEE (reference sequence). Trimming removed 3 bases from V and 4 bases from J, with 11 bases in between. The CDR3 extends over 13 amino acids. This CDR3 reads CASSSGNGYEQYF. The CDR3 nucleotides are TGTGCCAGCAGCTCGGGTAATGGGTACGAGCAGTACTTC.

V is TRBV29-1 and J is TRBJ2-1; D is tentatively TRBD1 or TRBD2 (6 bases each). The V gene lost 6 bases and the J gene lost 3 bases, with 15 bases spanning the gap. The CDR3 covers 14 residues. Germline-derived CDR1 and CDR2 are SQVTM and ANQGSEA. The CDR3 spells CSVTPEGGYNEQFF. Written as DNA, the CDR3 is TGCAGCGTGACTCCAGAGGGGGGCTACAATGAGCAGTTCTTC.

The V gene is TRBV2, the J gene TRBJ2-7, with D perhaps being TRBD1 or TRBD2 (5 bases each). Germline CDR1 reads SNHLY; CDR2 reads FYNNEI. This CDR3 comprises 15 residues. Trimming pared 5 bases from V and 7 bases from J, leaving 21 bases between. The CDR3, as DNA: TGTGCCAGCAGTAACACCGGGACGGCTTCGAGGGAGCAGTACTTC. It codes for CASSNTGTASREQYF.

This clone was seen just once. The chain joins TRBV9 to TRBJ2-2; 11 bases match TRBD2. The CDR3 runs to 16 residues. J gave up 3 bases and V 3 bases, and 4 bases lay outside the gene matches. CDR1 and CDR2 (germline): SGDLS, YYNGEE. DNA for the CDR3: TGTGCCAGCAGCGATGGGACTAGCGGATACACCGGGGAGCTGTTTTTT. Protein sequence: CASSDGTSGYTGELFF.

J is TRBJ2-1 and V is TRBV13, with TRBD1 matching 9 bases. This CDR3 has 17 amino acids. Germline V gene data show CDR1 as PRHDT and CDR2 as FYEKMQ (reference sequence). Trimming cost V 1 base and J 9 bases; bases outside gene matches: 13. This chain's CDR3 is CASSLVQGQGIFGEQFF. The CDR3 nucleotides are TGTGCCAGCAGCTTAGTTCAAGGACAGGGGATCTTCGGTGAGCAGTTCTTC.

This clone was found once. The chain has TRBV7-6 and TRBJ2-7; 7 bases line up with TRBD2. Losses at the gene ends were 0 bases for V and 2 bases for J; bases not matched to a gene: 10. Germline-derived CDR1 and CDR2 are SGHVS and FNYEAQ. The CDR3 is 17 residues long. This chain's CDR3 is CASSLAVGLAVTYEQYF. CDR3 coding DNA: TGTGCCAGCAGCTTAGCGGTTGGTCTAGCGGTAACCTACGAGCAGTACTTC.

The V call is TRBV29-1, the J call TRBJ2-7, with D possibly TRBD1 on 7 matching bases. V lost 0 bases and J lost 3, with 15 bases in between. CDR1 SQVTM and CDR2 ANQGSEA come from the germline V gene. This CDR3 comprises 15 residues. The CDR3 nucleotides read TGCAGCGTTGAAGAGACGGGGCAGGGGGGCTACGAGCAGTACTTC. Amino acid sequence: CSVEETGQGGYEQYF.

CDR3 coding DNA: TGCAGCGTTGAAGGAAGTATCGGACAGCCTAACTATGGCTACACCTTC. As protein: CSVEGSIGQPNYGYTF. The chain links TRBV29-1 to TRBJ1-2; a weak D match, TRBD1 (6 bases). The CDR3 sequence is 16 residues long. Germline values: CDR1 SQVTM, CDR2 ANQGSEA. The V end lost 1 base, the J end lost 0 bases, and 15 bases lay between the germline ends.